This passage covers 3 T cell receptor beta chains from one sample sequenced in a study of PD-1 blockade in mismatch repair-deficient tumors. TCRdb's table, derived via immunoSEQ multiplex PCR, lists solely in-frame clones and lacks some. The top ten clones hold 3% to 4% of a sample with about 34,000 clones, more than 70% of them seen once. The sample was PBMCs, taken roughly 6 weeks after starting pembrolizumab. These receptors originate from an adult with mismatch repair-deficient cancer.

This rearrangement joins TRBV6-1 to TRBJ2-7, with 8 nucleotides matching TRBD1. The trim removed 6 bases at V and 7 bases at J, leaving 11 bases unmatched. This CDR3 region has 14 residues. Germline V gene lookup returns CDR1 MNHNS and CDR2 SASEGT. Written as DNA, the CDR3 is TGTGCCAGCAGGGGAGACAGGGGTGGTTCGGAGCAGTACTTC. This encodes CASRGDRGGSEQYF.

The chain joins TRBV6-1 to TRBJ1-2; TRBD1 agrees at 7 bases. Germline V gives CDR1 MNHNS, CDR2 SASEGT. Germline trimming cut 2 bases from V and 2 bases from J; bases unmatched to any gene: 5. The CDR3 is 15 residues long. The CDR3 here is CASSERQGVNYGYTF. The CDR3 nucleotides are TGTGCCAGCAGTGAACGACAGGGAGTCAACTATGGCTACACCTTC.

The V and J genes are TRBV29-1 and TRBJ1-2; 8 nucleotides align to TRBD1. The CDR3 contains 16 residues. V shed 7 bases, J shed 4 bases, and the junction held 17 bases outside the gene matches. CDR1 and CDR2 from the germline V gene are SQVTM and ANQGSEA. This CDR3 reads CSARATGDKVSYGYTF. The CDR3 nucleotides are TGCAGCGCGAGGGCGACAGGGGATAAAGTATCCTATGGCTACACCTTC.